A single sample is the source of the 14 T cell receptor beta chains below, sequenced in a study of radiotherapy plus CTLA-4 blockade in lung cancer. Measured with immunoSEQ multiplex PCR; TCRdb has only the in-frame clones, and not every one. The sample carries 95,000 to 150,000 clones, approximately 90% recorded once. Sequenced material: peripheral blood, taken from a patient treated with radiotherapy plus ipilimumab. The receptors originated from a human donor with non-small cell lung cancer that progressed on radiotherapy plus ipilimumab.

The V call is TRBV5-1, the J call TRBJ2-5; D is possibly TRBD2 (5 bases). There are 14 residues in the CDR3. V lost 1 base and J lost 7, with 14 bases in between. The V gene's germline CDR1 is SGHRS and CDR2 YFSETQ. The CDR3 here is CASSLYWEKGTQYF. CDR3 coding DNA: TGCGCCAGCAGCTTGTATTGGGAGAAGGGGACCCAGTACTTC.

This clone has only one observation. The chain recombines TRBV5-4 with TRBJ2-7, with TRBD2 matching 10 bases. The V and J ends lost 5 bases and 2 bases, in that order; junction bases with no gene match: 4. This CDR3 is 14 amino acids long. Germline V CDR1 and CDR2: SGHNT, YYREEE (reference sequence). CDR3 sequence reads: CASREAGGPYEQYF. CDR3 coding DNA: TGTGCCAGCAGGGAAGCGGGAGGGCCCTACGAGCAGTACTTC.

This chain connects TRBV7-2 to TRBJ2-1, with 15 positions matching TRBD2. With 5 bases clipped from V and 10 bases from J, the junction kept 12 bases outside the gene matches. CDR1 SGHTA and CDR2 FQGNSA come from the germline V gene. The CDR3 consists of 17 residues. The DNA of the CDR3 is TGTGCCAGCAGCCCCACCGTGGGACTAGCGGGAGGTGGGGAGCAGTTCTTC. This codes for CASSPTVGLAGGGEQFF.

The CDR3 here is CASSLELAGARDIQYF. As DNA, the CDR3 is TGCGCCAGCAGCTTGGAACTAGCGGGAGCGAGGGACATTCAGTACTTC. V is TRBV5-1 and J is TRBJ2-4; 11 bases align to TRBD2. The trim removed 0 bases at V and 8 bases at J, leaving 7 bases unmatched. CDR3 length: 16 residues. Germline values: CDR1 SGHRS, CDR2 YFSETQ. Complete variable domain (other parts from reference TRBV5-1 and TRBJ2-4): KAGVTQTPRYLIKTRGQQVTLSCSPISGHRSVSWYQQTPGQGLQFLFEYFSETQRNKGNFPGRFSGRQFSNSRSEMNVSTLELGDSALYLCASSLELAGARDIQYFGAGTRLSVL.

As to this clone: Other DNA sequences in the sample encode the same CDR3. The V call is TRBV10-2, the J call TRBJ1-2; unclear D gene. In germline, CDR1 is WSHSY, CDR2 SAAADI. The CDR3 consists of 16 residues. V shed 0 bases and J shed 6 bases, with 17 bases lying between them. Here the CDR3 reads CASSESRDSLLDGYTF. CDR3 sequence (DNA): TGCGCCAGCAGTGAGTCTCGGGATAGCCTCTTGGATGGCTACACCTTC.

The chain is built from TRBV7-8 and TRBJ2-2, with 7 bases identical to TRBD2. Germline lookup yields CDR1 SGHVS and CDR2 FQNEAQ. CDR3 length: 16 residues. V lost 5 bases, J lost 0 bases, and 6 bases stayed unmatched. The CDR3 spells CASSARDYANTGELFF. DNA for the CDR3: TGTGCCAGCAGCGCGCGGGACTACGCGAACACCGGGGAGCTGTTTTTT.

The chain links TRBV5-4 to TRBJ1-1; D uncertain. With 5 bases removed from V and 2 bases from J, the gap between germline ends came to 13 bases. This CDR3 spans 14 amino acids. The germline V gene has CDR1 SGHNT and CDR2 YYREEE (reference sequence). The CDR3, as DNA: TGTGCCAGCAGTTTTAGGACGATCAACACTGAAGCTTTCTTT. Protein: CASSFRTINTEAFF.

The chain is built from TRBV19 and TRBJ1-1; D call uncertain. Germline-derived CDR1 and CDR2 are LNHDA and SQIVND (reference sequence). V shed 7 bases and J shed 5 bases, with 14 bases lying between them. This CDR3 comprises 13 residues. The CDR3 DNA follows: TGTGCCAGTACTGCGATATCTAGGACTGAAGCTTTCTTT. Its translation: CASTAISRTEAFF.

The chain couples TRBV6-5 to TRBJ1-1, with unresolved D. The CDR3 is made up of 12 amino acids. Trimming shortened V by 0 bases and J by 1 base, and 0 bases separated the two germline ends. The germline gives CDR1 MNHEY, CDR2 SVGAGI. CDR3 sequence (DNA): TGTGCCAGCAGTTACTCGAACACTGAAGCTTTCTTT. It is translated as CASSYSNTEAFF.

The rearrangement links TRBV5-1 to TRBJ2-3; 8 bases are a match to TRBD2. The CDR3 runs 16 residues. V lost 0 bases and J lost 2; bases outside the gene matches: 5. Germline V CDR1 and CDR2: SGHRS, YFSETQ. The CDR3 DNA reads TGCGCCAGCAGCTTGGGCGACGGGAGGGCCACAGATACGCAGTATTTT. Protein sequence: CASSLGDGRATDTQYF.

The V call is TRBV2, the J call TRBJ2-7; D not certain. V lost 7 bases, J lost 2 bases, and 12 bases lay in between. Per germline, CDR1 SNHLY and CDR2 FYNNEI. CDR3 size: 13 residues. DNA for the CDR3: TGTGCCAGCACCTTAGTTAAGGCCTACGAGCAGTACTTC. Its translation: CASTLVKAYEQYF.

The J gene is TRBJ2-1, the V gene TRBV6-1, with TRBD2 matching over 13 bases. This CDR3 has 17 amino acids. The germline gives CDR1 MNHNS, CDR2 SASEGT. V was pared by 3 bases and J by 7 bases, with 9 bases of the junction left unmatched. CDR3 loop: CASSEAGWGLAGNEQFF. CDR3 sequence (DNA): TGTGCCAGCAGTGAGGCTGGGTGGGGACTAGCGGGAAATGAGCAGTTCTTC.

The V gene is TRBV19, the J gene TRBJ1-1; D perhaps matches TRBD1 (5 bases). From germline, CDR1 is LNHDA and CDR2 SQIVND (reference sequence). This CDR3 has 13 amino acids. V lost 4 bases and J lost 4, with 10 bases in between. The CDR3 is CASSNLGGTEAFF. The CDR3, as DNA: TGTGCCAGTAGTAACCTGGGGGGCACTGAAGCTTTCTTT.

The V call is TRBV6-1, the J call TRBJ1-2; D gene unclear. The CDR3 has 11 amino acids. Germline values: CDR1 MNHNS, CDR2 SASEGT. V lost 4 bases and J 4 bases, leaving 4 bases between the germline ends. CDR3 region: CASSVSYGYTF. The CDR3 DNA is TGTGCCAGCAGTGTTAGCTATGGCTACACCTTC.